One and the same sample provided the 23 T cell receptor beta chains below, sequenced in a study of tumor and adjacent non-tumor tissue in lung cancer. A modified ARM-PCR protocol with three rounds of nested PCR amplified TCRbeta. TCRdb independently ran MiXCR on the multiplex PCR reads; one entry per CDR3 protein. The sample records approximately 75,000 distinct CDR3 sequences, under 85% being singletons. The template was RNA from unsorted bulk tissue. Sequencing used lung tumor tissue. The receptors here all came from a woman between 50 and 59 years old with non-small cell lung cancer.

This sequence joins TRBV11-2 and TRBJ2-2; D is possibly TRBD1 (7 bases). The V gene lost 6 bases and the J gene lost 2 bases, with 16 bases spanning the gap. Germline assignment: CDR1 SGHAT and CDR2 FQNNGV. CDR3 length: 16 amino acids. The chain's CDR3 is CASSGSQGGNTGELFF. CDR3 DNA sequence: TGTGCCAGCAGTGGATCCCAGGGGGGAAACACCGGGGAGCTGTTTTTT.

The rearrangement joins TRBV6-2 or TRBV6-3 to TRBJ2-2; D ambiguous. This CDR3 has 17 residues. CDR1 is MNHEY and CDR2 is SVGEGT in the germline V gene. Trimming shortened V by 5 bases and J by 0 bases, and 16 bases separated the two germline ends. The chain's CDR3 is CASSAGSGMTNTGELFF. The CDR3 DNA reads TGTGCCAGCAGTGCAGGCTCCGGTATGACGAACACCGGGGAGCTGTTTTTT.

This clonotype was picked up a small number of times. The V gene is TRBV2, the J gene TRBJ1-5, with a weak D call TRBD1 (5 bases). Germline CDR1 and CDR2: SNHLY and FYNNEI. The CDR3 totals 14 residues. Trimming stripped 2 bases from V and 6 bases from J, with 11 bases between. The CDR3 DNA reads TGTGCCAGCAGTGAATCGACAGTTCGTCAGCCCCAGCATTTT. Its translation: CASSESTVRQPQHF.

Comment on this clonotype: At one boundary the junction diverges from the germline segment, which might be a read error. The CDR3 loop is CAISESNSGYEQYF. The CDR3 bases are TGTGCCATCAGTGAATCCAATAGCGGCTACGAGCAGTACTTC. The genes are TRBV6-1 and TRBJ2-7, with a weak D call TRBD2 (6 bases). The CDR3 runs 14 residues. Germline CDR1 is MNHNS and CDR2 is SASEGT.

As concerns this clonotype: One end of the junction varies from germline; a read error may be responsible. V is TRBV4-2 and J is TRBJ2-7; the match to TRBD2 covers 8 bases. From germline, CDR1 is LGHNA and CDR2 YNFKEQ. This CDR3 spans 18 amino acids. In DNA, the CDR3 is TGTACCAGCAACCAAGAAGGACTAGCAGGAGAAGACCGCTACGAGCAGTACTTC. Its translation is CTSNQEGLAGEDRYEQYF.

The CDR3, as DNA: TGTGCCAGCAGTTTATTACAGAGGTACAATCAGCCCCAGCATTTT. As protein: CASSLLQRYNQPQHF. This rearrangement joins TRBV28 to TRBJ1-5; no clear D. The CDR3 covers 15 residues. Deletions cut 1 base from V and 3 bases from J, with 10 bases between. Germline V gene lookup returns CDR1 MDHEN and CDR2 SYDVKM.

This clonotype appeared many times. This rearrangement joins TRBV11-2 to TRBJ2-1, with 7 bases matching TRBD2. Germline CDR1 SGHAT, CDR2 FQNNGV. V dropped 0 bases and J dropped 9; count of bases not matched to a gene: 2. There are 13 residues in the CDR3. The CDR3 reads CASSLEAGAEQFF. CDR3 coding DNA: TGTGCCAGCAGCTTAGAGGCGGGAGCTGAGCAGTTCTTC.

As to this clonotype: At one end the junction does not follow the germline gene, possibly because of a read error. J is TRBJ2-3 and V is TRBV7-9; D is ambiguous. This CDR3 is built from 16 residues. Germline CDR1 reads SEHNR; CDR2 reads FQNEAQ (reference sequence). The CDR3 DNA reads as TGTGCCAGCAGTCGTCCGGGCAGACCCACCACAGAAACGCAGTATTTT. Translated, it gives CASSRPGRPTTETQYF.

This clonotype was recorded at least ten times. It differs at one base from a far larger clone, so likely a read error. The chain recombines TRBV6-2 or TRBV6-3 with TRBJ1-2, with a tentative D call TRBD1 (5 bases). There are 14 residues in the CDR3. In germline, CDR1 is MNHEY, CDR2 SVGEGT. CDR3 in amino acids: CASSPGTANYGYAF. The CDR3 nucleotides are TGTGCCAGCAGCCCCGGGACGGCAAACTATGGCTACGCCTTC.

The chain couples TRBV19 to TRBJ2-7; D not resolved. V was clipped by 9 bases and J by 0 bases, with 18 bases between them. Germline-derived CDR1 and CDR2 are LNHDA and SQIVND (reference sequence). There are 15 residues in the CDR3. The CDR3 region is CASNTPSSSSYEQYF. The CDR3 nucleotides read TGTGCCAGCAACACCCCGAGCAGCAGCTCCTACGAGCAGTACTTC.

By frequency in the sample, this clonotype is medium-sized. The chain is built from TRBV12-3 or TRBV12-4 and TRBJ1-4; D not resolved. The CDR3 sequence is 14 residues long. The ends were cut back, 3 bases at V and 5 bases at J, with 10 bases in the middle. As DNA, the CDR3 is TGTGCCAGCAGTTTTGGGAGCCCAAATGAAAAACTGTTTTTT. Its protein product is CASSFGSPNEKLFF.

Regarding this clonotype: One end of the junction fails to match germline, which may point to a read error. The V call is TRBV11-2, the J call TRBJ1-1; maybe TRBD1 (5 bases). CDR3 size: 15 residues. Germline V gives CDR1 SGHAT, CDR2 FQNNGV. The CDR3 DNA reads TGTGCCGGCAGGCCCTGGGGGGGGAAGAACACTGAAACTCTCTTT. Translation gives CAGRPWGGKNTETLF.

Worth noting for this clonotype: An end of the junction does not agree with germline; a read error may underlie this. V and J are TRBV6-1 and TRBJ2-3, with 8 bases fitting TRBD1. Per the germline V gene, CDR1 is MNHNS and CDR2 is SASEGT. The CDR3 is 15 residues long. The CDR3 here is CVSTGTGTGRDTQYF. The CDR3 DNA is TGTGTCAGCACGGGTACCGGGACAGGCAGAGATACGCAGTATTTT.

There are a few counts of this clonotype. A read error is possible here, since a much larger clone lies one base away. The chain links TRBV10-3 to TRBJ2-5, with 7 bases identical to TRBD1. V was clipped by 3 bases and J by 9 bases; unmatched bases: 10. Germline values: CDR1 ENHRY, CDR2 SYGVKD. This CDR3 has 14 amino acids. The CDR3: CAISDKTGSEAQYF. DNA for the CDR3: TGTGCCATCAGTGATAAGACAGGGTCTGAGGCCCAGTACTTC.

For this clonotype: With a much larger clone just one base away, this may be a read error. The chain carries TRBV14 and TRBJ2-7; 10 positions agree with TRBD1. The germline V gene has CDR1 SGHDN and CDR2 FVKESK. The CDR3 covers 14 residues. The CDR3 DNA follows: TGTACCAGCTCACCGGGACAGGGGTCCTACGAGCAGTACTTC. Its translation: CTSSPGQGSYEQYF. Full variable domain (remainder filled in from reference TRBV14 and TRBJ2-7): EAGVTQFPSHSVIEKGQTVTLRCDPISGHDNLYWYRRVMGKEIKFLLHFVKESKQDESGMPNNRFLAERTGGTYSTLKVQPAELEDSGVYFCTSSPGQGSYEQYFGPGTRLTVT.

Details on this clonotype: Compared with germline, one end of the junction differs, possibly owing to a read error. The rearrangement links TRBV6-1 to TRBJ2-7; D could derive from TRBD1 or TRBD2 (5 bases each). The CDR3 extends over 15 amino acids. Germline V gives CDR1 MNHNS, CDR2 SASEGT. The CDR3 region is CAISVEGLVSYEQYF. CDR3 nucleotide sequence: TGTGCCATCAGTGTCGAGGGGCTAGTTTCCTACGAGCAGTACTTC.

On this clonotype itself: The junction and the germline gene differ at one end; a read error may be behind it. The chain joins TRBV6-1 to TRBJ2-3; 7 nucleotides match TRBD1. This CDR3 comprises 16 residues. CDR1 MNHNS and CDR2 SASEGT come from the germline V gene. The CDR3 spells CASSSVPGQRADTQYF. In DNA, the CDR3 is TGTGCCAGCAGTTCAGTTCCGGGACAGAGAGCAGATACGCAGTATTTC.

Details on this clonotype: One end of the junction fails to match germline, which may point to a read error. The chain recombines TRBV6-1 with TRBJ2-7; TRBD2 matches 12 bases. This CDR3 is built from 15 residues. The germline gives CDR1 MNHNS, CDR2 SASEGT. The chain's CDR3 is CASSVGLAGSYKQYF. DNA for the CDR3: TGTGCCAGCAGTGTGGGACTAGCGGGCTCCTACAAGCAGTACTTC.

A word on this clonotype: A junction end diverges from the germline sequence, so it may reflect a read error. The chain is built from TRBV12-3 or TRBV12-4 and TRBJ2-5; D possibly matches TRBD1 or TRBD2 (5 bases each). This CDR3 has 14 residues. In DNA form, the CDR3 reads TGTGCCACCAGCTTACACGGGACCCAAGAGACCCAATACTTC. It encodes CATSLHGTQETQYF.

Comments on this clonotype: At one end the junction does not follow the germline gene, possibly because of a read error. This CDR3 is CASRHAVETVPYEQYF. As DNA, the CDR3 is TGTGCCAGCCGCCATGCAGTAGAGACAGTCCCCTACGAGCAGTACTTC. V is TRBV4-2 and J is TRBJ2-7; TRBD1 is a possible D gene (5 bases). Germline CDR1 reads LGHNA; CDR2 reads YNFKEQ. The CDR3 is made up of 16 amino acids.

This clonotype ranks as medium-sized. This chain connects TRBV29-1 to TRBJ2-7; 10 bases are a match to TRBD1. The CDR3 extends over 16 amino acids. Trimming took 2 bases from V and 7 from J; bases not matched to a gene: 14. CDR1 is SQVTM, CDR2 ANQGSEA, per germline. CDR3 in DNA: TGCAGCGTTGAACCCCACGGGACAGGGGATACTAGGGAGCAGTACTTC. Amino acids: CSVEPHGTGDTREQYF.

Concerning this clonotype itself: The conserved phenylalanine or tryptophan is not found at the CDR3 terminus, so this likely reflects a read error. The V call is TRBV7-9, the J call TRBJ1-3; D remains ambiguous. V was clipped by 4 bases and J by 4 bases, with 14 bases between them. The CDR3 covers 15 residues. CDR1 is SEHNR, CDR2 FQNEAQ, per germline (reference sequence). The CDR3 here is CASSSTESEGNTIYL. The CDR3 DNA sequence: TGTGCCAGCAGCTCTACAGAGTCAGAGGGAAACACCATATATCTT.

Relative to its sample, this clonotype is medium-sized. This chain uses TRBV11-1 with TRBJ2-3; tentatively, D is TRBD1 or TRBD2 (6 bases each). Trimming removed 2 bases at V and 1 base at J, with 22 bases between. Germline lookup yields CDR1 SGHAT and CDR2 FQDESV (reference sequence). The CDR3 loop spans 19 amino acids. Here the CDR3 reads CASSLTFVGGQGGTDTQYF. The CDR3 nucleotides are TGTGCCAGCAGCTTAACGTTCGTCGGGGGCCAAGGGGGCACAGATACGCAGTATTTT.